This TCR beta chain was recorded in a study of cytomegalovirus exposure and HLA in healthy donors. Study details: Among the approximately 410 genotyped donors, around 85% were placed in the Caucasian-associated ancestry cluster.

A remark on this clone: Its antigen is unknown.

Study-level findings and limits: Compared with the roughly 700-donor mean, an Asian-associated ancestry cluster reportedly had fewer N-insertions, according to a later analysis.

Looked up from germline, CDR1 is MNHNS and CDR2 is SASEGT. This CDR3 contains 14 residues. The V segment lost 5 bases and the J segment 0 bases; nucleotides outside the gene matches: 3. PCR involved 60 Vbeta and 13 Jbeta primers. Clones were sequenced by immunoSEQ multiplex PCR, and TCRdb holds only the in-frame ones, with some missing. This table holds 60,000 or so clones, approximately 71% found once. The chain couples TRBV6-1 to TRBJ1-2, with TRBD1 matching over 7 bases. The sequence derives from a man aged 50-59 years in good health and CMV-seropositive. Sequencing used PBMCs. CDR3 in amino acids: CASSRGGTNYGYTF. The CDR3 DNA sequence: TGTGCCAGCAGTAGAGGGGGCACTAACTATGGCTACACCTTC.